These T cell receptor beta chains were read from a single sample in a study of beta chain features in type 1 diabetes. Produced via immunoSEQ multiplex PCR; TCRdb's table is partial and in-frame only. The table lists 250,000 to 300,000 clones, 24% of them singletons. The sample taken for sequencing was naive CD4+ T cells from blood. All receptors come from a woman in her thirties with type 1 diabetes. Both conserved end residues are part of each CDR3. The D gene is left open where the match is weak. The listing skips clone size in some rows; elsewhere it reads once, few, many or a size class.

j_call v_call clone_size d_call cdr3_length cdr3_nt cdr3_aa
TRBJ2-1 TRBV29-1 - - 16 TGCAGCGTTGAACCACATGGGGGGAACTCCTACAATGAGCAGTTCTTC CSVEPHGGNSYNEQFF
TRBJ2-7 TRBV20-1 - - 11 TGCAGTGCCCAACAGGCCTACGAGCAGTACTTC CSAQQAYEQYF
TRBJ2-1 TRBV7-3 - - 13 TGTGCCAGCAGCTTAAGCGGCGAGAATGAGCAGTTCTTC CASSLSGENEQFF
TRBJ2-1 TRBV5-4 - TRBD2 15 TGTGCCAGCAGCACAACAGCGGGAGGCTACAATGAGCAGTTCTTC CASSTTAGGYNEQFF
TRBJ1-1 TRBV30 - - 14 TGTGCCTGGAGTGTAGATGAGGGAGGATCTGAAGCTTTCTTT CAWSVDEGGSEAFF
TRBJ2-5 TRBV10-3 few TRBD1 14 TGTGCCATCAGTACCCGACAGGGAGAAGAGACCCAGTACTTC CAISTRQGEETQYF
TRBJ1-2 TRBV30 few - 13 TGTGCCTGGATGCGGCGGGTCGATAGAGGCTACACCTTC CAWMRRVDRGYTF
TRBJ1-1 TRBV29-1 few - 15 TGCAGCGTTGAAGATCGAGGCGGGGTGTACACTGAAGCTTTCTTT CSVEDRGGVYTEAFF
TRBJ2-1 TRBV29-1 - TRBD2 14 TGCAGCGTTGTAGCGGGAACCGTAGTCAATGAGCAGTTCTTC CSVVAGTVVNEQFF
TRBJ2-1 TRBV25-1 - TRBD1 17 TGTGCCAGCAGTGACCCAGGGGGCCAGGGTAGAGAATTTGAGCAGTTCTTC CASSDPGGQGREFEQFF
TRBJ2-2 TRBV13 few TRBD1 15 TGTGCCAGCAGCCGACGGACAGGGGTGGCCGGGGAGCTGTTTTTT CASSRRTGVAGELFF
TRBJ2-4 TRBV4-1 - TRBD1 17 TGCGCCAGCAGCCAACAACAACAGGGGACCCCCCAAAACATTCAGTACTTC CASSQQQQGTPQNIQYF
TRBJ1-2 TRBV5-4 - - 15 TGTGCCAGCAGCTTGCGAGCGCGGGGGAGGTATGGCTACACCTTC CASSLRARGRYGYTF
TRBJ2-3 TRBV7-2 few - 15 TGTGCCAGCAGCTTGGAGGTGGCGAGCACAGATACGCAGTATTTT CASSLEVASTDTQYF
TRBJ2-3 TRBV30 - - 14 TGTGCCTGGAAGAGGACTCGGAGCACAGATACGCAGTATTTT CAWKRTRSTDTQYF
TRBJ2-7 TRBV20-1 - - 11 TGCAGTGCTCTTAGCTCCTACGAGCAGTACTTC CSALSSYEQYF
TRBJ2-2 TRBV27 - TRBD2 17 TGTGCCAGCAGCCTGGGCCCCAAAAGCGGGAGCACCGGGGAGCTGTTTTTT CASSLGPKSGSTGELFF
TRBJ1-5 TRBV29-1 few TRBD1 13 TGCAGCGTTCGGGACAGCGAAAATCAGCCCCAGCATTTT CSVRDSENQPQHF
TRBJ1-4 TRBV29-1 - - 15 TGCAGCGTTGAAATCGGAGGGATCCGAGGGGAAAAACTGTTTTTT CSVEIGGIRGEKLFF
TRBJ2-2 TRBV2 - TRBD1 14 TGTGCCAGCAGCGGGACAGGGTCGACCGGGGAGCTGTTTTTT CASSGTGSTGELFF
TRBJ2-5 TRBV5-1 - - 13 TGCGCCAGCAGCTTCGGACAGCAAGAGACCCAGTACTTC CASSFGQQETQYF
TRBJ1-2 TRBV29-1 - - 11 TGCAGCGTTGGGGGCGGCTATGGCTACACCTTC CSVGGGYGYTF
TRBJ2-5 TRBV7-2 few - 11 TGTGCCAGCAGCCCCCGTGAGACCCAGTACTTC CASSPRETQYF
TRBJ2-3 TRBV5-1 - TRBD2 15 TGCGCCAGCAGCTTGCCAGGGACTAGCGGCGATACGCAGTATTTT CASSLPGTSGDTQYF
TRBJ1-1 TRBV18 - - 14 TGTGCCAGCTCACTGACATCAATGAACACTGAAGCTTTCTTT CASSLTSMNTEAFF
TRBJ2-1 TRBV9 - TRBD2 13 TGTGCCAGCAGCGTGGATAGCGGGAGGGTGCAGTTCTTC CASSVDSGRVQFF
TRBJ2-2 TRBV4-2 few - 15 TGTGCCAGCAGCCAAGCCGCTGACGGAGCCGGGGAGCTGTTTTTT CASSQAADGAGELFF
TRBJ2-6 TRBV7-9 - - 15 TGTGCCAACTCACGGGTCCTCTCTGGGGCCAACGTCCTGACTTTC CANSRVLSGANVLTF
TRBJ1-2 TRBV7-9 - TRBD1 13 TGTGCCAGCAGCTATCGGGACAGCTATGGCTACACCTTC CASSYRDSYGYTF
TRBJ2-7 TRBV9 few TRBD2 15 TGTGCCAGCAGCGTAGCGGCTAGCGGGTCCTACGAGCAGTACTTC CASSVAASGSYEQYF
TRBJ2-5 TRBV28 few TRBD1 14 TGTGCCAGCAGTTCAGGTGACAGGGTTGAGACCCAGTACTTC CASSSGDRVETQYF
TRBJ2-1 TRBV5-1 - TRBD2 19 TGCGCCAGCAGCTTGGTGACTAGCGGGGGGAGGAGCTCCTACAATGAGCAGTTCTTC CASSLVTSGGRSSYNEQFF
TRBJ2-3 TRBV25-1 - TRBD1 16 TGTGCCAGCAGTGCATCTCGAACAGGGGATGGAGATACGCAGTATTTT CASSASRTGDGDTQYF
TRBJ1-1 TRBV4-1 - TRBD1 15 TGCGCCAGCAGCCAACCTAACAGGGGATCCACTGAAGCTTTCTTT CASSQPNRGSTEAFF
TRBJ2-3 TRBV4-2 - - 16 TGTGCCAGCAGCCAAGGGGGAGACTCTAGCACAGATACGCAGTATTTT CASSQGGDSSTDTQYF
TRBJ1-2 TRBV7-9 - TRBD1 15 TGTGCCAGCAGCTCGCCCCCCGGGACAGACTATGGCTACACCTTC CASSSPPGTDYGYTF
TRBJ2-6 TRBV5-1 - TRBD2 20 TGCGCCAGCAGCTCGCCGGGACTAGCGGACCTGATCTCTGGGGCCAACGTCCTGACTTTC CASSSPGLADLISGANVLTF
TRBJ2-3 TRBV6-5 - TRBD2 15 TGTGCCAGCAGGACAGCGGGAGCGAATACAGATACGCAGTATTTT CASRTAGANTDTQYF
TRBJ2-3 TRBV30 few - 15 TGTGCCTGGATGATAAGCGGGACATGGGGTGATACGCAGTATTTT CAWMISGTWGDTQYF
TRBJ2-1 TRBV5-1 - TRBD2 15 TGCGCCAGCAGCCTCCCTAGCGGGAGTTACAATGAGCAGTTCTTC CASSLPSGSYNEQFF
TRBJ2-1 TRBV9 few - 16 TGTGCCAGCAGCGTAGTGGGTCAGGGAGGCTACAATGAGCAGTTCTTC CASSVVGQGGYNEQFF
TRBJ2-1 TRBV7-3 - TRBD1 14 TGTGCCAGCAGCTCCGGGACAGAGGCCAATGAGCAGTTCTTC CASSSGTEANEQFF
TRBJ2-1 TRBV29-1 few - 12 TGCAGCGTTAATCCTAGTGTAGGTGAGCAGTTCTTC CSVNPSVGEQFF
TRBJ1-2 TRBV30 few - 13 TGTGCCTGGAGCGTACAGGGTGGCTATGGCTACACCTTC CAWSVQGGYGYTF
TRBJ2-1 TRBV29-1 few TRBD2 14 TGCAGCGCCTCCAGACTAGCGGAGGGGGGGGAGCAGTTCTTC CSASRLAEGGEQFF
TRBJ1-2 TRBV29-1 few - 16 TGCAGCGTTGATAATCTAAGACTTGGGTCGTCCTATGGCTACACCTTC CSVDNLRLGSSYGYTF
TRBJ2-2 TRBV15 - - 14 TGTGCCACCAGCAGAGATCGGGAATGGGGGGAGCTGTTTTTT CATSRDREWGELFF
TRBJ2-7 TRBV2 - - 13 TGTGCCAGCAGTGACCCTAGGCAGGGCGAGCAGTACTTC CASSDPRQGEQYF
TRBJ2-7 TRBV7-9 - TRBD1 13 TGTGCCAGCAGCCCAGGGACAGTCTACGAGCAGTACTTC CASSPGTVYEQYF
TRBJ2-1 TRBV4-1 - - 14 TGTGCCAGCAGCCAAGGGGACACCTACAATGAGCAGTTCTTC CASSQGDTYNEQFF
TRBJ1-5 TRBV30 - - 13 TGTGCCTGGGGTGGGGGGGTTGGTCAGCCCCAGCATTTT CAWGGGVGQPQHF
TRBJ2-6 TRBV5-1 few - 15 TGCGCCAGCAGCTTGGCCAACTCTGGGGCCAACGTCCTGACTTTC CASSLANSGANVLTF
TRBJ1-1 TRBV7-3 few - 16 TGTGCCAGCAGCTTAGGACCAGGGGTTGCGAACACTGAAGCTTTCTTT CASSLGPGVANTEAFF
TRBJ2-7 TRBV30 - TRBD2 13 TGTGCCTGGAGAACGGGAGGGCCTTACGAGCAGTACTTC CAWRTGGPYEQYF
TRBJ2-1 TRBV5-4 few TRBD2 14 TGTGCCAGCAGCTGGTTAGCGGGAGATCAGGGGCAGTTCTTC CASSWLAGDQGQFF